These 13 T cell receptor beta chains came from one sample sequenced in a study of blood T cells in healthy people across ages. For the second PCR, which ran for roughly 7 to 11 cycles, a sample-barcoded 5' primer and a J-beta primer mix were used. TCRdb re-derived calls from the 5' RACE reads in MiXCR, one entry per CDR3 protein. The table lists roughly 730,000 distinct CDR3 sequences, 45% to 70% of them singletons. Input material: blood. Every receptor here comes from a middle-aged man in good health.

The chain recombines TRBV5-6 with TRBJ2-4, with 9 bases lining up with TRBD2. Germline values: CDR1 SGHDT, CDR2 YYEEEE. V was pared by 4 bases and J by 8 bases, with 7 bases of the junction left unmatched. CDR3 size: 14 residues. CDR3 protein: CASSPRPSGDIQYF. In nucleotides, the CDR3 is TGTGCCAGCAGCCCTCGCCCTAGCGGGGACATTCAGTACTTC.

With respect to this clonotype: The junction departs from germline at one end; a sequencing error may be responsible. The rearrangement joins TRBV3-1 to TRBJ2-5; no clear D. The J call is doubtful: the DNA matches TRBJ2-7 better. The length of the CDR3 is 17 residues. Germline loops: CDR1 LGHDT, CDR2 YNNKEL (reference sequence). The CDR3 DNA reads as TGTGTCAGCAGTTTCACGGCGGACGTCGCTGCCACCTACGAGCAGTACTTC. Translating it yields CVSSFTADVAATYEQYF.

The chain is built from TRBV6-5 and TRBJ1-4, with 7 nucleotides matching TRBD1. From germline, CDR1 is MNHEY and CDR2 SVGAGI. The CDR3 has 13 residues. With V trimmed by 5 bases and J by 8 bases, 5 bases remained unmatched. The CDR3 sequence is CASSDDRAEKLFF. In DNA form, the CDR3 reads TGTGCCAGCAGTGACGACAGGGCCGAAAAACTGTTTTTT.

This clonotype was counted once. V and J are TRBV20-1 and TRBJ1-2; no clear D. The germline V gene encodes CDR1 DFQATT and CDR2 SNEGSKA (reference sequence). CDR3 size: 12 residues. Trimming shortened V by 6 bases and J by 7 bases, and 15 bases separated the two germline ends. As DNA, the CDR3 is TGCAGTGCCCACCCTGCGGGGAGTGGCTACACCTTC. Its protein is CSAHPAGSGYTF.

This clonotype has a handful of counts. V is TRBV4-1 and J is TRBJ2-1, with 9 bases aligning to TRBD2. Germline loops: CDR1 MGHRA, CDR2 YSYEKL. V was clipped by 1 base and J by 5 bases; unmatched bases: 3. This CDR3 has 15 residues. Written as DNA, the CDR3 is TGCGCCAGCAGCCAAGGTCTAGCGGGGCACAATGAGCAGTTCTTC. This codes for CASSQGLAGHNEQFF.

This chain links TRBV28 with TRBJ1-1; TRBD1 matches 8 bases. The junction had 5 bases not matched to a gene; V was cut back by 4 bases and J by 4 bases. The CDR3 extends over 14 amino acids. Germline V lookup: CDR1 MDHEN, CDR2 SYDVKM. CDR3 residues: CASSWVTGGTEAFF. The CDR3 bases are TGTGCCAGCAGTTGGGTCACAGGGGGCACTGAAGCTTTCTTT.

This chain uses TRBV29-1 with TRBJ2-1; tentative D call: TRBD2 (6 bases). The CDR3 has 15 amino acids. Trimming took 1 base from V and 3 from J, leaving 13 bases between them. Germline lookup yields CDR1 SQVTM and CDR2 ANQGSEA. CDR3 sequence reads: CSVEGVADYYNEQFF. CDR3 nucleotides: TGCAGCGTTGAAGGGGTAGCGGACTACTACAATGAGCAGTTCTTC.

V is TRBV3-1 and J is TRBJ2-1, with TRBD1 as a possible D gene (6 bases). The V end was cut by 4 bases, the J end by 9 bases, with 13 bases between. Germline V CDR1 and CDR2: LGHDT, YNNKEL (reference sequence). The CDR3 extends over 13 amino acids. This CDR3 reads CASSLYQGGEQFF. The CDR3 DNA follows: TGTGCCAGCAGCCTTTATCAAGGGGGTGAGCAGTTCTTC.

The gene calls are TRBV20-1 and TRBJ2-7; D gene uncertain. Per the germline V gene, CDR1 is DFQATT and CDR2 is SNEGSKA (reference sequence). Trimming removed 2 bases at V and 3 bases at J, with 8 bases between. The CDR3 consists of 12 residues. The CDR3 is CSARLGGYEQYF. CDR3 sequence (DNA): TGCAGTGCTAGATTAGGCGGCTACGAGCAGTACTTC.

The chain recombines TRBV28 with TRBJ2-3; perhaps TRBD1 as D (6 bases). V dropped 7 bases and J dropped 4 bases, with 18 bases sitting between them. The length of the CDR3 is 15 residues. Looked up from germline, CDR1 is MDHEN and CDR2 is SYDVKM. CDR3 protein: CASTAPGAQADTQYF. The CDR3, as DNA: TGTGCCAGCACGGCTCCAGGGGCACAGGCAGATACGCAGTATTTT. Full variable domain (remainder filled in from reference TRBV28 and TRBJ2-3): DVKVTQSSRYLVKRTGEKVFLECVQDMDHENMFWYRQDPGLGLRLIYFSYDVKMKEKGDIPEGYSVSREKKERFSLILESASTNQTSMYLCASTAPGAQADTQYFGPGTRLTVL.

There are a few counts of this clonotype. This rearrangement joins TRBV7-2 to TRBJ2-7; D is ambiguous. The J call may be incorrect, as the DNA end agrees better with TRBJ2-5. Germline V gene data show CDR1 as SGHTA and CDR2 as FQGNSA. The CDR3 is 14 residues long. CDR3 sequence reads: CASSLRSRWETQYF. In DNA, the CDR3 is TGTGCCAGCAGCTTGCGGAGTAGGTGGGAGACCCAGTACTTC.

Only a few counts were recorded for this clonotype. The chain joins TRBV3-1 to TRBJ2-4; D ambiguous. Germline-derived CDR1 and CDR2 are LGHDT and YNNKEL (reference sequence). The CDR3 covers 13 residues. The ends were cut back, 1 base at V and 3 bases at J, with 4 bases in the middle. The CDR3 loop is CASSQGVKNIQYF. CDR3 nucleotides: TGTGCCAGCAGCCAAGGGGTCAAAAACATTCAGTACTTC.

The rearrangement uses TRBV6-2 or TRBV6-3 and TRBJ1-1; unclear D gene. Germline V lookup: CDR1 MNHEY, CDR2 SVGEGT. The CDR3 is 12 amino acids. V lost 7 bases to trimming and J lost 8 bases, with 14 bases between them. The CDR3 DNA follows: TGTGCCAGCATGGAGGGTGCGGGGGAAGCTTTCTTT. Its translation: CASMEGAGEAFF.